These T cell receptor beta chains were read from a single sample in a study of neurological immune-mediated disorders. TCRdb re-analysed the 5' RACE reads in MiXCR, keeping a single row per CDR3 protein. The data contain some 70,000 distinct CDR3 sequences, 4.5% of them seen just once; the ten biggest clones take up approximately 7%. Sequencing was performed on PBMCs. Every receptor here comes from a man under 40 with multiple sclerosis. Each CDR3 is given with its conserved first and last residue. The D gene is left open where the match is weak. For some rows the clone size is stated as once, few or many, or as a class when expanded; others skip it.

cdr3_aa cdr3_nt j_call d_call cdr3_length v_call clone_size
CASSWVKRAEDTQYF TGCGCCAGCAGCTGGGTAAAAAGGGCAGAAGATACGCAGTATTTT TRBJ2-3 . 15 TRBV5-1 many
CASNRAYGYTF TGCGCCAGCAACCGGGCCTATGGCTACACCTTC TRBJ1-2 . 11 TRBV5-1 .
CAKRLPLAGYNEQFF TGTGCCAAACGACTCCCGCTGGCGGGGTACAATGAGCAGTTCTTC TRBJ2-1 . 15 TRBV7-3 many
CSARGLGGTDTQYF TGCAGTGCTAGGGGTTTAGGGGGCACAGATACGCAGTATTTT TRBJ2-3 . 14 TRBV20-1 many
CASSSGSPGPYPEAFF TGTGCCAGCTCATCAGGAAGCCCGGGACCTTATCCTGAAGCTTTCTTT TRBJ1-1 . 16 TRBV18 many
CASSASGGAYYGYTF TGTGCCAGCAGCGCATCAGGGGGCGCCTACTATGGCTACACCTTC TRBJ1-2 TRBD1 15 TRBV9 few
CSARDSRNAVEAFF TGCAGTGCTAGAGACAGTAGGAATGCAGTTGAAGCTTTCTTT TRBJ1-1 . 14 TRBV20-1 many
CASSPTGDTEAFF TGCGCCAGCAGCCCGACAGGGGACACTGAAGCTTTCTTT TRBJ1-1 TRBD1 13 TRBV5-1 many
CATGGRGGTDTQYF TGTGCCACCGGCGGGCGGGGGGGCACAGATACGCAGTATTTT TRBJ2-3 TRBD2 14 TRBV12-3/TRBV12-4 many
CSLTGGSTDTQYF TGCAGTTTAACGGGGGGTAGCACAGATACGCAGTATTTT TRBJ2-3 TRBD2 13 TRBV20-1 many
CASSVGTGPLAKNIQYF TGCGCCAGCAGCGTGGGGACGGGACCTTTAGCCAAAAACATTCAGTACTTC TRBJ2-4 . 17 TRBV5-1 many
CASIMDRGAYEQYF TGTGCCAGCATCATGGACAGGGGTGCCTACGAGCAGTACTTC TRBJ2-7 TRBD1 14 TRBV7-2 many
CAIRQGENTEAFF TGTGCCATCAGACAGGGAGAAAACACTGAAGCTTTCTTT TRBJ1-1 . 13 TRBV10-3 many
CASSLGQGLTLNYGYTF TGTGCCAGCAGTTTAGGGCAGGGTCTAACTTTAAACTATGGCTACACCTTC TRBJ1-2 . 17 TRBV12-3/TRBV12-4 many
CASRPGKLNTEAFF TGTGCCAGCAGGCCGGGGAAACTGAACACTGAAGCTTTCTTT TRBJ1-1 . 14 TRBV12-3/TRBV12-4 many
CASSGPTGDGYTF TGTGCCAGCAGCGGGCCTACAGGGGACGGCTACACCTTC TRBJ1-2 TRBD1 13 TRBV5-5 many
CASSVGGTPFSYNEQFF TGTGCCAGCAGCGTAGGAGGGACTCCCTTCTCCTACAATGAGCAGTTCTTC TRBJ2-1 . 17 TRBV9 many
CSGEGPANYGYTF TGCAGCGGAGAGGGCCCCGCTAACTATGGCTACACCTTC TRBJ1-2 . 13 TRBV29-1 many
CASSQSGRLEEETQYF TGTGCCAGCAGCCAAAGCGGGCGGTTGGAGGAAGAGACCCAGTACTTC TRBJ2-5 . 16 TRBV3-1 many
CASSQIGAGPRYGYTF TGCGCCAGCAGCCAAATCGGTGCGGGTCCTAGATATGGCTACACCTTC TRBJ1-2 . 16 TRBV4-1 many
CASSGNRGTEQYF TGTGCCAGCAGCGGAAACAGGGGTACCGAGCAGTACTTC TRBJ2-7 TRBD1 13 TRBV9 many
CASSLGSTNEKLFF TGTGCCAGCAGCTTAGGTTCAACTAATGAAAAACTGTTTTTT TRBJ1-4 . 14 TRBV7-8 many
CSVEEGPANTGELFF TGCAGCGTTGAAGAGGGTCCCGCGAACACCGGGGAGCTGTTTTTT TRBJ2-2 . 15 TRBV29-1 many
CASSLPPRQTYGYTF TGTGCCAGCAGCTTACCCCCCCGACAGACCTATGGCTACACCTTC TRBJ1-2 . 15 TRBV7-9 few
CASSQDGQVYNEQFF TGTGCCAGCAGCCAAGACGGACAGGTCTACAATGAGCAGTTCTTC TRBJ2-1 TRBD1 15 TRBV3-1 .
CASRRTGGGEQYF TGTGCCAGCAGGCGGACAGGGGGCGGCGAGCAGTACTTC TRBJ2-7 TRBD1 13 TRBV3-1 many
CAISDPNSPLHF TGTGCCATCAGTGATCCTAATTCACCCCTCCACTTT TRBJ1-6 . 12 TRBV10-3 many
CASSSDPNTGELFF TGCGCCAGCAGCTCCGATCCGAACACCGGGGAGCTGTTTTTT TRBJ2-2 . 14 TRBV5-1 many
CASSEWGFYEQFF TGTGCCAGCAGTGAATGGGGATTTTATGAGCAGTTCTTC TRBJ2-1 . 13 TRBV6-1 many
CASSSQGKATEAFF TGTGCCAGTAGTTCACAGGGGAAGGCCACTGAAGCTTTCTTT TRBJ1-1 TRBD1 14 TRBV19 .
CAIRGQEETQYF TGTGCCATCAGAGGACAGGAAGAGACCCAGTACTTC TRBJ2-5 TRBD1 12 TRBV10-3 many
CSAREDRANDQPQHF TGCAGTGCTAGAGAGGACAGGGCTAACGATCAGCCCCAGCATTTT TRBJ1-5 TRBD1 15 TRBV20-1 .
CASSPHYEDTDTQYF TGTGCCAGCAGCCCCCACTACGAAGACACAGATACGCAGTATTTT TRBJ2-3 . 15 TRBV9 few
CASSSQGWAGTEAFF TGCGCCAGCAGTTCCCAGGGGTGGGCGGGCACTGAAGCTTTCTTT TRBJ1-1 . 15 TRBV5-1 many
CASSPRRDQPQNF TGTGCCAGCAGCCCCCGACGGGATCAGCCCCAGAATTTT TRBJ1-5 . 13 TRBV7-9 many
CASSLGLTGGANSGYTF TGTGCCAGCAGCTTAGGGCTGACAGGGGGCGCGAACAGCGGCTACACCTTC TRBJ1-2 TRBD1 17 TRBV7-6 .
CASSPAGVTDTGELFF TGTGCCAGCAGCCCGGCGGGGGTGACAGACACCGGGGAGCTGTTTTTT TRBJ2-2 TRBD2 16 TRBV7-8 few